In this sample, the clone carrying this T cell receptor (beta chain) turned up many times. Antigen unknown. These data come from a study of identical twins. The CDR3 spans 16 residues. The V end was cut by 4 bases, the J end by 4 bases, with 14 bases between. CDR1 and CDR2 from the germline V gene are MNHEY and SMNVEV (reference sequence). Broader study findings: Sequences that were beta out-of-frame showed weaker excess twin sharing. Researchers caution that invariant MAIT and iNKT cells could partly confound zero-insertion analyses.

Healthy Caucasians supplied all donations. TCRdb re-derived calls from the 5' RACE reads in MiXCR, one entry per CDR3 protein. The repertoire holds hundreds of thousands of distinct CDR3 sequences, roughly 6% seen once, with 1.5% to 2% in the top ten. This TCR came from a man younger than 35 in good health. Sequencing input: naive T cells sorted from blood. V and J are TRBV27 and TRBJ2-6; TRBD1 is a possible D gene (5 bases). CDR3 amino acids: CASSYHSGSGANVLTF. In DNA form, the CDR3 reads TGTGCCAGCAGTTATCATTCAGGGTCGGGGGCCAACGTCCTGACTTTC.